A single sample gave rise to the 30 T cell receptor beta chains below, sequenced in a study of T cells after yellow fever vaccination. Each CDR3 protein gets one entry after TCRdb re-called the 5' RACE reads with MiXCR. The sample contains 600,000 to 750,000 distinct CDR3 sequences, 10% to 15% of which appear only once. The specimen was PBMCs, collected on the day of the yellow fever booster vaccination. All receptors come from a young man who received the YFV17D yellow fever vaccine.

This clonotype was picked up many times. The chain is built from TRBV15 and TRBJ1-1; 8 nucleotides match TRBD1. Germline trimming cut 5 bases from V and 5 bases from J; bases unmatched to any gene: 7. Looked up from germline, CDR1 is LNHNV and CDR2 is YYDKDF (reference sequence). CDR3 length: 14 residues. The CDR3 loop reads CATSRGDRKTEAFF. CDR3 nucleotides: TGTGCCACCAGCCGGGGGGACAGGAAAACTGAAGCTTTCTTT.

This clonotype came up a few times. This rearrangement joins TRBV14 to TRBJ2-3; D unresolved. Germline CDR1 is SGHDN and CDR2 is FVKESK. CDR3 size: 15 residues. V was shortened by 2 bases and J by 0 bases, with 9 bases between the two germline ends. The CDR3 DNA sequence: TGTGCCAGCAGCCAATACAGATTGAGCACAGATACGCAGTATTTT. As protein: CASSQYRLSTDTQYF.

This clonotype was picked up a small number of times. The chain combines TRBV7-2 with TRBJ2-7, with D perhaps TRBD2 (6 bases). This CDR3 contains 15 residues. V lost 4 bases, J lost 7 bases, and 20 bases lay in between. Germline assignment: CDR1 SGHTA and CDR2 FQGNSA. CDR3 sequence reads: CASSSRGEAGGEQYF. The CDR3 bases are TGTGCCAGCAGCTCCCGTGGGGAAGCGGGCGGTGAGCAGTACTTC.

This clonotype was seen a few times. The chain uses TRBV11-2 and TRBJ1-1; 9 nucleotides align to TRBD1. The germline V gene has CDR1 SGHAT and CDR2 FQNNGV. The J segment lost 0 bases and the V segment lost 3 bases, leaving 8 bases of the junction unmatched. The CDR3 loop spans 17 amino acids. The CDR3: CASSFRWTGAMNTEAFF. CDR3 DNA: TGTGCCAGCAGCTTCAGATGGACAGGGGCCATGAACACTGAAGCTTTCTTT.

This clonotype was observed once. One end of the junction fails to match germline, which may point to a read error. The chain joins TRBV5-1 to TRBJ2-6; D is tentatively TRBD1 or TRBD2 (5 bases each). This CDR3 is 15 amino acids long. Germline V gene data show CDR1 as SGHRS and CDR2 as YFSETQ. CDR3 loop: CASSLGTSGAKVLTF. CDR3 nucleotides: TGCGCCAGCAGCTTGGGGACTTCTGGGGCCAAAGTCCTGACTTTC.

This clonotype showed up just a few times. The rearrangement uses TRBV19 and TRBJ2-1; 12 bases are shared with TRBD2. Looked up from germline, CDR1 is LNHDA and CDR2 is SQIVND (reference sequence). After removal of 1 base from V and 3 bases from J, the junction contained 1 base not matched to a gene. The CDR3 covers 16 residues. The CDR3 region is CASSIGLAGVYNEQFF. The CDR3 DNA follows: TGTGCCAGTAGTATAGGACTAGCGGGAGTCTACAATGAGCAGTTCTTC.

In its sample, this clonotype was seen a few times. J is TRBJ2-2 and V is TRBV9; D not resolved. In germline, CDR1 is SGDLS, CDR2 YYNGEE. The CDR3 runs to 13 residues. V gave up 0 bases and J gave up 3 bases, with 3 bases separating them. The CDR3 DNA follows: TGTGCCAGCAGCGTAGCTTACACCGGGGAGCTGTTTTTT. Translated, it gives CASSVAYTGELFF.

This clonotype was counted many times. The gene calls are TRBV10-3 and TRBJ2-7; D is possibly TRBD2 (5 bases). Germline V gene data show CDR1 as ENHRY and CDR2 as SYGVKD. V lost 5 bases to trimming and J lost 7 bases, with 12 bases between them. The CDR3 is 12 residues long. The chain's CDR3 is CAISSSGEEQYF. The CDR3 coding sequence is TGTGCCATCAGTTCCAGCGGAGAAGAGCAGTACTTC.

The chain employs TRBV9 and TRBJ2-2; 8 bases are a match to TRBD2. V lost 0 bases and J lost 7; bases outside the gene matches: 8. Germline-derived CDR1 and CDR2 are SGDLS and YYNGEE. The CDR3 extends over 16 amino acids. CDR3 sequence (DNA): TGTGCCAGCAGCGTAGCAGGAGCGGGAGCCGTCGGGGAGCTGTTTTTT. It is translated as CASSVAGAGAVGELFF. Filled out from reference TRBV9 and TRBJ2-2, the complete variable domain reads DSGVTQTPKHLITATGQRVTLRCSPRSGDLSVYWYQQSLDQGLQFLIQYYNGEERAKGNILERFSAQQFPDLHSELNLSSLELGDSALYFCASSVAGAGAVGELFFGEGSRLTVL.

This sequence joins TRBV12-3 or TRBV12-4 and TRBJ2-4; D perhaps matches TRBD1 (6 bases). V was shortened by 5 bases and J by 7 bases, with 12 bases between the two germline ends. The CDR3 covers 13 residues. This CDR3 reads CASSLTGENIQYF. The CDR3, as DNA: TGTGCCAGCAGTCTGACAGGAGAGAACATTCAGTACTTC.

This clonotype was counted between two and nine times. The gene calls are TRBV6-2 or TRBV6-3 and TRBJ2-3; TRBD1 is a possible D gene (5 bases). V was pared by 8 bases and J by 5 bases, with 17 bases between. This CDR3 has 14 residues. Germline V gives CDR1 MNHEY, CDR2 SVGEGT. CDR3: CASLDSPPEDTQYF. In DNA, the CDR3 is TGTGCCAGCCTAGACAGCCCTCCAGAAGATACGCAGTATTTT.

The genes are TRBV3-1 and TRBJ2-7; D is unclear. The germline V gene has CDR1 LGHDT and CDR2 YNNKEL (reference sequence). CDR3 length equals 14 residues. The V and J ends lost 1 base and 3 bases respectively, with 10 bases between them. The DNA of the CDR3 is TGTGCCAGCAGCCAAGCTTGGGCGGACTACGAGCAGTACTTC. Protein product: CASSQAWADYEQYF.

CDR3: CATSGGHRRDTGELFF. The CDR3 region has the DNA TGTGCCACCAGTGGCGGGCACAGGAGAGACACCGGGGAGCTGTTTTTT. The chain has TRBV24-1 and TRBJ2-2; D is tentatively TRBD1 or TRBD2 (5 bases each). The CDR3 spans 16 residues. The germline V and J ends were trimmed by 5 bases and 3 bases, with 15 bases remaining between them. Looked up from germline, CDR1 is KGHDR and CDR2 is SFDVKD.

V gene TRBV20-1 combines with J gene TRBJ2-7; possibly TRBD1 for D (5 bases). The CDR3 has 13 amino acids. CDR1 is DFQATT, CDR2 SNEGSKA, per germline (reference sequence). V lost 1 base, J lost 4 bases, and 11 bases lay in between. This chain's CDR3 is CSARAPGSYEQYF. The CDR3 DNA is TGCAGTGCTAGAGCCCCAGGGTCTTACGAGCAGTACTTC.

This clonotype has more than one count but fewer than ten. This chain links TRBV20-1 with TRBJ2-7; a weak D match, TRBD2 (6 bases). Germline V gene data show CDR1 as DFQATT and CDR2 as SNEGSKA (reference sequence). Trimming took off 3 bases at V and 0 bases at J, with 18 bases between the two ends. This CDR3 comprises 16 residues. The CDR3 protein is CSASLLGGDNSYEQYF. The CDR3 DNA is TGCAGTGCTAGTTTGCTGGGCGGGGATAACTCCTACGAGCAGTACTTC.

The chain links TRBV12-3 or TRBV12-4 to TRBJ2-7, with 9 positions matching TRBD1. The CDR3 extends over 14 amino acids. V lost 7 bases to trimming and J lost 5 bases; unmatched junction nucleotides: 9. The CDR3 coding sequence is TGTGCCAGCACCCCGGGACAGGGTTTCCACGAGCAGTACTTC. Amino acid sequence: CASTPGQGFHEQYF.

The rearrangement uses TRBV20-1 and TRBJ2-1; TRBD1 aligns across 7 bases. Per the germline V gene, CDR1 is DFQATT and CDR2 is SNEGSKA (reference sequence). The CDR3 runs to 13 residues. V trimming: 2 bases; J trimming: 4 bases; junction bases outside the gene matches: 2. The CDR3 DNA sequence: TGCAGTGCTAGATTGGACAGGTACAATGAGCAGTTCTTC. Translating it yields CSARLDRYNEQFF.

J is TRBJ2-5 and V is TRBV20-1, with 7 bases fitting TRBD2. CDR3 length: 15 amino acids. Germline V gene sequence: CDR1 DFQATT, CDR2 SNEGSKA (reference sequence). Trimming cost V 4 bases and J 5 bases; bases outside gene matches: 13. CDR3 residues: CSAKRAGLIWETQYF. As DNA, the CDR3 is TGCAGTGCTAAGAGAGCGGGACTTATCTGGGAGACCCAGTACTTC.

The genes are TRBV10-3 and TRBJ1-3; 7 bases are a match to TRBD1. The germline V gene encodes CDR1 ENHRY and CDR2 SYGVKD. Trimming removed 0 bases from V and 0 bases from J; junction bases left unmatched: 8. The length of the CDR3 is 18 residues. The chain's CDR3 is CAISESRQGASSGNTIYF. The CDR3 coding sequence is TGTGCCATCAGTGAGTCAAGACAGGGTGCCAGCTCTGGAAACACCATATATTTT.

In nucleotides, the CDR3 is TGTGCCAGCAGTCTAGGACTACCCGGTGGGAATGAGCAGTTCTTC. Its protein product is CASSLGLPGGNEQFF. The chain has TRBV12-3 or TRBV12-4 and TRBJ2-1; a possible D gene is TRBD2 (6 bases). This CDR3 is built from 15 residues. V was cut by 5 bases and J by 7 bases, with 18 bases left in between.

The chain joins TRBV7-9 to TRBJ2-7; D unclear. The CDR3 is made up of 11 amino acids. Germline V gene lookup returns CDR1 SEHNR and CDR2 FQNEAQ (reference sequence). Trimming took 1 base from V and 10 from J, leaving 8 bases between them. Here the CDR3 DNA reads TGTGCCAGCAGCTTAGTAGGGAATCAGTACTTC. Protein: CASSLVGNQYF.

The genes are TRBV19 and TRBJ2-7; D remains unclear. Looked up from germline, CDR1 is LNHDA and CDR2 is SQIVND (reference sequence). V was shortened by 7 bases and J by 3 bases, with 19 bases between the two germline ends. CDR3 length: 15 amino acids. CDR3 residues: CASIHSHGENYEQYF. The CDR3 DNA reads TGTGCCAGTATCCATAGCCACGGTGAGAACTACGAGCAGTACTTC.

CDR3 coding DNA: TGTGCCAGCAGTCGTCGACAGGGCGGCGATACGCAGTATTTT. It encodes CASSRRQGGDTQYF. The chain has TRBV28 and TRBJ2-3, with 7 bases aligning to TRBD1. The junction had 8 bases not matched to a gene; V was cut back by 5 bases and J by 6 bases. Germline V lookup: CDR1 MDHEN, CDR2 SYDVKM. This CDR3 spans 14 amino acids.

This clonotype occurred a few times. The rearrangement joins TRBV20-1 to TRBJ1-2, with 9 bases lining up with TRBD1. Germline values: CDR1 DFQATT, CDR2 SNEGSKA (reference sequence). V dropped 5 bases and J dropped 5; count of bases not matched to a gene: 12. The CDR3 totals 15 residues. CDR3 loop: CSAEDRGRSGYGYTF. CDR3 sequence (DNA): TGCAGTGCTGAAGACAGGGGGAGATCCGGATATGGCTACACCTTC.

Ten or more counts support this clonotype. This chain connects TRBV7-6 to TRBJ2-4; D possibly corresponds to TRBD2 (5 bases). V was shortened by 4 bases and J by 4 bases, with 11 bases between the two germline ends. The CDR3 has 14 amino acids. Per the germline V gene, CDR1 is SGHVS and CDR2 is FNYEAQ. This CDR3 is CASSSRTGKNIQYF. The CDR3 bases are TGTGCCAGCAGCTCCCGGACGGGGAAAAACATTCAGTACTTC.

This clonotype has more than one count but fewer than ten. The CDR3 region is CASRKTSGGFNEQFF. CDR3 in DNA: TGTGCCAGTAGGAAGACTAGCGGGGGGTTCAATGAGCAGTTCTTC. V is TRBV19 and J is TRBJ2-1; 13 bases agree with TRBD2. The CDR3 has 15 amino acids. V dropped 6 bases and J dropped 6; count of bases not matched to a gene: 5. CDR1 is LNHDA and CDR2 is SQIVND in the germline V gene (reference sequence).

The rearrangement joins TRBV20-1 to TRBJ2-7; TRBD2 matches 10 bases. The CDR3 runs 14 residues. The V and J ends lost 4 bases and 5 bases, in that order; junction bases with no gene match: 8. The germline V gene has CDR1 DFQATT and CDR2 SNEGSKA (reference sequence). CDR3 residues: CSATDSGRVNEQYF. For the CDR3, the DNA is TGCAGTGCTACAGACAGCGGGAGGGTAAACGAGCAGTACTTC.

The chain has TRBV6-5 and TRBJ2-7; D uncertain. Germline V gives CDR1 MNHEY, CDR2 SVGAGI. Trimming took 0 bases from V and 3 from J, leaving 15 bases between them. The CDR3 length is 16 residues. CDR3 nucleotides: TGTGCCAGCAGTTACTCGAATGGGGTCAGATTCTACGAGCAGTACTTC. This gives the protein CASSYSNGVRFYEQYF.

The V and J genes are TRBV21-1 and TRBJ2-4; TRBD2, as called in the table, went unchecked against the DNA. TRBV21-1 is flagged as a pseudogene. The CDR3 is made up of 17 amino acids. For the CDR3, the DNA is TGTGCCAGCAGCAAACGGCCAGCGGGGGTAGCCAAAAACATTCAGTACTTC. Translating it yields CASSKRPAGVAKNIQYF.

V is TRBV29-1 and J is TRBJ1-4; D not resolved. The CDR3 runs to 11 residues. Trimming removed 7 bases from V and 4 bases from J, with 7 bases in between. Germline V gene lookup returns CDR1 SQVTM and CDR2 ANQGSEA. The CDR3 is CSALINEKLFF. Written as DNA, the CDR3 is TGCAGCGCACTCATTAATGAAAAACTGTTTTTT.